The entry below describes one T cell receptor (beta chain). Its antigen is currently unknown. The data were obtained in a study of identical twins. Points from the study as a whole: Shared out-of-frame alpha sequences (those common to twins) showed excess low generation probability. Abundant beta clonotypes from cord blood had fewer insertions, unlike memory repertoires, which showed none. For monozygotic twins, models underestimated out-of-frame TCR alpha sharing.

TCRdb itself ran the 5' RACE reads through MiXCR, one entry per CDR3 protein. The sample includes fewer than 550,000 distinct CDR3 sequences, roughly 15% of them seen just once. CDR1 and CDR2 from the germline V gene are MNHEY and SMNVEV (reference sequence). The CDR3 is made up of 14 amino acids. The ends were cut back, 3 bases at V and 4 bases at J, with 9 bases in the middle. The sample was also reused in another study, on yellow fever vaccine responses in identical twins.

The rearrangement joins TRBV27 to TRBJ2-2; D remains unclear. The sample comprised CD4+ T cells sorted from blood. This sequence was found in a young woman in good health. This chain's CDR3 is CASSFGPITGELFF. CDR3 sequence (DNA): TGTGCCAGCAGTTTTGGGCCGATCACCGGGGAGCTGTTTTTT.